These 31 T cell receptor beta chains were all obtained from the same sample, sequenced in a study of T-cell memory formation after mild COVID-19. One entry per CDR3 protein, called by TCRdb with MiXCR from the 5' RACE reads. The sample lists roughly 240,000 distinct CDR3 sequences, 15% to 20% occurring once. Material for sequencing was PBMCs or a T cell subset sorted from them (not recorded which). These receptors were taken from a man between 18 and 35 years old who had mild COVID-19 (a few samples of this study predate the infection). Cell type and time point are not known.

The table lists this clonotype with a few counts. The V and J genes are TRBV15 and TRBJ2-5, with D possibly being TRBD2 (5 bases). The CDR3 is 14 residues long. V lost 1 base and J 7 bases, leaving 13 bases between the germline ends. The germline V gene encodes CDR1 LNHNV and CDR2 YYDKDF (reference sequence). CDR3 sequence: CATSRARVEGTQYF. DNA for the CDR3: TGTGCCACCAGCAGAGCGAGGGTAGAAGGGACCCAGTACTTC.

In its sample, this clonotype was seen a few times. This chain links TRBV9 with TRBJ1-6; no reliable D call. The CDR3 covers 15 residues. Germline-derived CDR1 and CDR2 are SGDLS and YYNGEE. V was trimmed by 3 bases and J by 8 bases, leaving 15 bases between them. CDR3 protein: CASSAWWEGDSPLHF. The DNA for the CDR3 is TGTGCCAGCAGCGCCTGGTGGGAGGGCGATTCACCCCTCCACTTT.

This chain joins TRBV5-4 and TRBJ2-7; possible D gene TRBD2, 5 bases. Germline assignment: CDR1 SGHNT and CDR2 YYREEE (reference sequence). The CDR3 consists of 12 residues. V lost 2 bases to trimming and J lost 5 bases, with 8 bases between them. The CDR3 region has the DNA TGTGCCAGCAGCTTTCCGGGGAACGAGCAGTACTTC. Residues: CASSFPGNEQYF.

For this clonotype: Sequence at one end of the junction differs from germline and may be a read error. CDR3: CASSLQGTSEKLFF. Here the CDR3 DNA reads TGTGCCAGCAGCTTACAGGGAACTAGTGAAAAACTGTTTTTT. The chain employs TRBV12-3 or TRBV12-4 and TRBJ1-4; D is perhaps TRBD1 (6 bases). The CDR3 has 14 residues.

This clonotype was recorded a few times. This chain connects TRBV12-3 or TRBV12-4 to TRBJ2-1; D is unresolved. The CDR3 runs 11 residues. Trimming took off 3 bases at V and 11 bases at J, with 8 bases between the two ends. CDR3 sequence (DNA): TGTGCCAGCAGTTTTTCGCAGAAGCAGTTCTTC. Its protein product is CASSFSQKQFF.

The genes are TRBV2 and TRBJ1-2, with TRBD1 matching 7 bases. Unmatched junction bases numbered 9, after V lost 10 bases and J lost 4 bases. The CDR3 runs 13 residues. Germline values: CDR1 SNHLY, CDR2 FYNNEI. CDR3 residues: CATQGGRSYGYTF. The CDR3 bases are TGTGCCACCCAGGGGGGTCGGAGCTATGGCTACACCTTC.

The V call is TRBV7-9, the J call TRBJ1-1; D remains ambiguous. Germline V lookup: CDR1 SEHNR, CDR2 FQNEAQ (reference sequence). Trimming shortened V by 5 bases and J by 6 bases, and 10 bases separated the two germline ends. The CDR3 loop spans 12 amino acids. The CDR3 DNA sequence: TGTGCCAGCAGCGCCCCTAATCCTGAAGCTTTCTTT. It specifies CASSAPNPEAFF.

V and J are TRBV29-1 and TRBJ2-5; weak D call: TRBD2 (6 bases). Trimming removed 6 bases from V and 12 bases from J, with 14 bases in between. The length of the CDR3 is 10 residues. Germline V lookup: CDR1 SQVTM, CDR2 ANQGSEA. CDR3 sequence: CSVRDSQEYF. For the CDR3, the DNA is TGCAGCGTCCGGGACTCCCAGGAGTACTTC.

This clonotype has just a few counts. The chain links TRBV9 to TRBJ1-4, with D possibly TRBD1 on 5 matching bases. V gave up 5 bases and J gave up 7 bases, with 12 bases separating them. This CDR3 comprises 13 residues. The germline CDR1 and CDR2 sequences are SGDLS and YYNGEE. CDR3 sequence (DNA): TGTGCCAGCAGTCAAGACCAGGGTGAAAAACTGTTTTTT. Translated, it gives CASSQDQGEKLFF.

The J gene is TRBJ2-1, the V gene TRBV5-4; either TRBD1 or TRBD2 may supply D (6 bases each). The length of the CDR3 is 13 residues. V shed 6 bases and J shed 7 bases, with 14 bases lying between them. Germline V gives CDR1 SGHNT, CDR2 YYREEE (reference sequence). CDR3 sequence (DNA): TGTGCCAGCACCTGGGGGGCTAGGAATGAGCAGTTCTTC. It translates to CASTWGARNEQFF.

The rearrangement joins TRBV9 to TRBJ1-2; D call uncertain. Germline V lookup: CDR1 SGDLS, CDR2 YYNGEE. Trimming left V 0 bases short and J 4 bases short, with 13 bases between. This CDR3 comprises 15 residues. The CDR3 bases are TGTGCCAGCAGCGTAGACCCGCCCCATCTCTATGGCTACACCTTC. Residues: CASSVDPPHLYGYTF.

This clonotype was detected a few times. J is TRBJ2-5 and V is TRBV7-6, with TRBD2 matching 13 bases. Germline values: CDR1 SGHVS, CDR2 FNYEAQ. The CDR3 sequence is 17 residues long. After removal of 3 bases from V and 6 bases from J, the junction contained 10 bases not matched to a gene. The CDR3 DNA is TGTGCCAGCAGCTTTGCTGCTGGGACTAGCGGGGATAAGACCCAGTACTTC. It yields the protein CASSFAAGTSGDKTQYF.

The chain employs TRBV6-4 and TRBJ1-5, with TRBD1 identical over 7 bases. J was trimmed by 0 bases and V by 4 bases; bases with no gene match: 9. Per the germline V gene, CDR1 is MRHNA and CDR2 is SNTAGT. The CDR3 contains 17 residues. CDR3 region: CASSAPDRTVSNQPQHF. The DNA for the CDR3 is TGTGCCAGCAGTGCACCGGACAGGACCGTTAGCAATCAGCCCCAGCATTTT.

A word on this clonotype: Sequence at one end of the junction differs from germline and may be a read error. The V call is TRBV20-1, the J call TRBJ1-5, with D perhaps matching TRBD1 (6 bases). The germline CDR1 and CDR2 sequences are DFQATT and SNEGSKA (reference sequence). The CDR3 sequence is 14 residues long. The CDR3 DNA reads as TGCAGTGCTGGAGAAGGGGGGCGGAATCAGCCCCAGCATTTT. Translation: CSAGEGGRNQPQHF.

V is TRBV29-1 and J is TRBJ1-4; TRBD1 might be the D (6 bases). The CDR3 spans 13 residues. Per germline, CDR1 SQVTM and CDR2 ANQGSEA. With 5 bases removed from V and 8 bases from J, the gap between germline ends came to 15 bases. The CDR3 here is CSVHRRGWEKLFF. CDR3 sequence (DNA): TGCAGCGTTCACCGGAGGGGGTGGGAAAAACTGTTTTTT. The full variable domain, its missing parts supplied by reference TRBV29-1 and TRBJ1-4, is SAVISQKPSRDICQRGTSLTIQCQVDSQVTMMFWYRQQPGQSLTLIATANQGSEATYESGFVIDKFPISRPNLTFSTLTVSNMSPEDSSIYLCSVHRRGWEKLFFGSGTQLSVL.

There are a few counts of this clonotype. This chain connects TRBV6-6 to TRBJ1-5; possible D gene TRBD1, 5 bases. Trimming removed 7 bases at V and 6 bases at J, with 19 bases between. Germline V gene data show CDR1 as MNHNY and CDR2 as SVGAGI (reference sequence). The CDR3 loop spans 15 amino acids. CDR3 sequence reads: CASTKRGDSGQPQHF. The DNA of the CDR3 is TGTGCCAGCACGAAGAGGGGCGATTCAGGTCAGCCCCAGCATTTT.

The chain uses TRBV24-1 and TRBJ2-5; D might be TRBD1 (6 bases). This CDR3 contains 16 residues. In germline, CDR1 is KGHDR, CDR2 SFDVKD. With 1 base removed from V and 4 bases from J, the gap between germline ends came to 15 bases. DNA of the CDR3: TGTGCCACCAGTGATTTTACAGGGAAACGGCGAGAGACCCAGTACTTC. It translates to CATSDFTGKRRETQYF.

In its sample, this clonotype was seen a few times. This rearrangement joins TRBV20-1 to TRBJ1-1; D is unresolved. Trimming shortened V by 4 bases and J by 1 base, and 13 bases separated the two germline ends. CDR1 DFQATT and CDR2 SNEGSKA come from the germline V gene (reference sequence). This CDR3 spans 14 amino acids. CDR3 residues: CSAKKQPENTEAFF. Here the CDR3 DNA reads TGCAGTGCTAAGAAACAGCCAGAGAACACTGAAGCTTTCTTT.

This clonotype was found a few times. The V and J genes are TRBV5-1 and TRBJ2-7; TRBD1 or TRBD2 may be the D gene (6 bases each). This CDR3 comprises 15 residues. Germline V CDR1 and CDR2: SGHRS, YFSETQ. V was shortened by 1 base and J by 0 bases, with 11 bases between the two germline ends. For the CDR3, the DNA is TGCGCCAGCAGCTTGCGTGGGGGGCTCTCCTACGAGCAGTACTTC. Translation: CASSLRGGLSYEQYF.

This clonotype was observed a handful of times. The rearrangement joins TRBV7-2 to TRBJ2-3, with 11 bases that match TRBD2. CDR3 length: 18 residues. Germline values: CDR1 SGHTA, CDR2 FQGNSA. V gave up 6 bases and J gave up 4 bases; unmatched junction bases: 15. The CDR3 DNA reads TGTGCCAGCAGATCTCCATCCCTGACTAGCGGGGTCTCAGATACGCAGTATTTT. The encoded protein is CASRSPSLTSGVSDTQYF.

This clonotype was recorded a few times. This sequence joins TRBV20-1 and TRBJ1-1; possible D gene TRBD1, 6 bases. This CDR3 has 13 residues. Germline assignment: CDR1 DFQATT and CDR2 SNEGSKA (reference sequence). V was clipped by 3 bases and J by 2 bases, with 10 bases between them. In nucleotides, the CDR3 is TGCAGTGCTAGGGACAGATTAAACACTGAAGCTTTCTTT. This translates into CSARDRLNTEAFF.

The rearrangement uses TRBV7-9 and TRBJ2-1; 9 bases are shared with TRBD1. Trimming removed 3 bases from V and 7 bases from J; junction bases left unmatched: 4. Germline CDR1 SEHNR, CDR2 FQNEAQ (reference sequence). The CDR3 loop spans 14 amino acids. The CDR3 loop reads CASSFGQGLNEQFF. As DNA, the CDR3 is TGTGCCAGCAGCTTTGGACAGGGGCTGAATGAGCAGTTCTTC.

This chain links TRBV7-2 with TRBJ2-7; D is perhaps TRBD1 (5 bases). Germline CDR1 SGHTA, CDR2 FQGNSA. The V end lost 1 base, the J end lost 0 bases, and 10 bases lay between the germline ends. This CDR3 comprises 15 residues. The CDR3 DNA reads as TGTGCCAGCAGCTTAGTACAGGAGAGCTCCTACGAGCAGTACTTC. It encodes CASSLVQESSYEQYF.

This clonotype was seen a few times. The chain has TRBV5-6 and TRBJ2-4, with TRBD2 matching over 9 bases. The CDR3 sequence is 16 residues long. V trimming: 3 bases; J trimming: 0 bases; junction bases outside the gene matches: 4. CDR1 and CDR2 from the germline V gene are SGHDT and YYEEEE. The CDR3 is CASSSRGGVAKNIQYF. The CDR3 DNA reads as TGTGCCAGCAGCTCGCGCGGGGGGGTAGCCAAAAACATTCAGTACTTC.

This clonotype was observed at least ten times. This chain uses TRBV4-1 with TRBJ2-3, with D unresolved. This CDR3 has 16 residues. V was pared by 0 bases and J by 0 bases, with 10 bases between. From germline, CDR1 is MGHRA and CDR2 YSYEKL. This CDR3 reads CASSQESVPSTDTQYF. For the CDR3, the DNA is TGCGCCAGCAGCCAAGAGTCTGTCCCTAGCACAGATACGCAGTATTTT.

The rearrangement joins TRBV7-6 to TRBJ1-5; perhaps TRBD1 as D (5 bases). The germline gives CDR1 SGHVS, CDR2 FNYEAQ. V was trimmed by 0 bases and J by 0 bases, leaving 9 bases between them. CDR3 size: 16 residues. The DNA of the CDR3 is TGTGCCAGCAGCTTAGCGGGGACGGGTAGCAATCAGCCCCAGCATTTT. Its protein product is CASSLAGTGSNQPQHF.

This clonotype was found a few times. The chain links TRBV5-1 to TRBJ2-1; D is perhaps TRBD1 (6 bases). V was trimmed by 4 bases and J by 0 bases, leaving 14 bases between them. CDR1 is SGHRS, CDR2 YFSETQ, per germline. This CDR3 contains 16 residues. The CDR3 protein is CASSNPGESSYNEQFF. The DNA for the CDR3 is TGCGCCAGCAGCAACCCAGGGGAGAGCTCCTACAATGAGCAGTTCTTC.

This clonotype was found a few times. The CDR3 sequence is CASSTGDGQETQYF. Here the CDR3 DNA reads TGTGCCAGCAGCACGGGGGACGGTCAAGAGACCCAGTACTTC. This chain links TRBV7-9 with TRBJ2-5; possibly TRBD2 for D (6 bases). V shed 5 bases and J shed 2 bases, with 12 bases lying between them. The length of the CDR3 is 14 residues. Per germline, CDR1 SEHNR and CDR2 FQNEAQ (reference sequence).

This chain uses TRBV12-5 with TRBJ2-1, with 9 bases matching TRBD1. This CDR3 spans 14 amino acids. The trim removed 5 bases at V and 6 bases at J, leaving 5 bases unmatched. The germline CDR1 and CDR2 sequences are LGHNT and FRNRAP. CDR3 nucleotides: TGTGCTAGTGGTCCCGGGACAGGGATCAATGAGCAGTTCTTC. This sequence encodes CASGPGTGINEQFF.

The sample holds a few counts of this clonotype. The chain couples TRBV5-6 to TRBJ2-3; 8 bases match TRBD1. This CDR3 spans 17 amino acids. Germline CDR1 SGHDT, CDR2 YYEEEE. The junction had 11 bases not matched to a gene; V was cut back by 1 base and J by 4 bases. The CDR3 DNA follows: TGTGCCAGCAGCTTGTATGCCAGGGGGCTGTACGCAGATACGCAGTATTTT. Translation gives CASSLYARGLYADTQYF.

The chain joins TRBV11-2 to TRBJ2-2, with D uncertain. This CDR3 is built from 13 residues. Germline V gives CDR1 SGHAT, CDR2 FQNNGV. Deletions cut 4 bases from V and 4 bases from J, with 7 bases between. The CDR3 nucleotides read TGTGCCAGCAGCTCCCATAGCACCGGGGAGCTGTTTTTT. Its translation is CASSSHSTGELFF. The full variable domain, rest sourced from reference TRBV11-2 and TRBJ2-2, is EAGVAQSPRYKIIEKRQSVAFWCNPISGHATLYWYQQILGQGPKLLIQFQNNGVVDDSQLPKDRFSAERLKGVDSTLKIQPAKLEDSAVYLCASSSHSTGELFFGEGSRLTVL.